Following are 16 T cell receptor beta chains from one sample sequenced in a study of T cell repertoires in cytomegalovirus infection. TCRdb used MiXCR to reprocess the reads, holding one entry per CDR3 protein. The data hold 200,000 to 300,000 distinct CDR3 sequences, with roughly an eighth observed a single time. The source material was PBMCs. The receptor set was obtained from a human donor in good health (CMV status not recorded). Some clones in this sample may be carry-over from other donors' samples.

J is TRBJ1-2 and V is TRBV11-2; no clear D. The germline V gene encodes CDR1 SGHAT and CDR2 FQNNGV. Between the trimmed V and J ends, which lost 2 bases and 4 bases, there was a span of 11 bases. This CDR3 region has 14 residues. As DNA, the CDR3 is TGTGCCAGCAGCTTACTTTCGGACCCCTATGGCTACACCTTC. Its protein is CASSLLSDPYGYTF.

This clonotype was counted at least ten times. V gene TRBV28 combines with J gene TRBJ2-1; 8 bases line up with TRBD1. CDR1 and CDR2 (germline): MDHEN, SYDVKM. The J segment lost 0 bases and the V segment lost 10 bases, leaving 8 bases of the junction unmatched. The CDR3 length is 15 residues. The CDR3 DNA is TGTGCCACCCTCCCGGGACAGGTCTCCTACAATGAGCAGTTCTTC. Its translation: CATLPGQVSYNEQFF.

The rearrangement joins TRBV29-1 to TRBJ1-5, with D maybe TRBD1 (6 bases). The CDR3 contains 14 residues. Germline V gene sequence: CDR1 SQVTM, CDR2 ANQGSEA. V lost 5 bases and J lost 7, with 18 bases in between. The CDR3 loop reads CSVSGQKTGQPQHF. DNA of the CDR3: TGCAGCGTTTCCGGACAGAAAACAGGGCAGCCCCAGCATTTT.

This clonotype was counted only a few times. J is TRBJ1-1 and V is TRBV5-1, with a weak D call TRBD1 (6 bases). Germline assignment: CDR1 SGHRS and CDR2 YFSETQ. CDR3 length: 13 amino acids. Trimming left V 4 bases short and J 7 bases short, with 14 bases between. The CDR3 sequence is CASSMTGLSEAFF. The CDR3 DNA reads as TGCGCCAGCAGCATGACAGGTCTGAGTGAAGCTTTCTTT.

This clonotype was seen only a few times. The chain joins TRBV12-3 or TRBV12-4 to TRBJ2-7; D ambiguous. The CDR3 contains 12 residues. The V and J ends lost 1 base and 8 bases respectively, with 9 bases between them. CDR3 sequence (DNA): TGTGCCAGCAGTTTAGAAACCCCTCAGCAGTACTTC. Protein product: CASSLETPQQYF.

V usage is TRBV28 and J usage is TRBJ2-3, with 10 bases that match TRBD2. Trimming took 5 bases from V and 3 from J; bases not matched to a gene: 8. Per germline, CDR1 MDHEN and CDR2 SYDVKM. The CDR3 length is 16 residues. The CDR3 is CASSPLGTSVTDTQYF. CDR3 bases: TGTGCCAGCAGTCCACTCGGGACTAGCGTTACAGATACGCAGTATTTT.

This clonotype was counted ten times or more. The chain couples TRBV27 to TRBJ1-1, with D tentatively TRBD1 (5 bases). CDR1 and CDR2 from the germline V gene are MNHEY and SMNVEV (reference sequence). The V end lost 4 bases, the J end lost 4 bases, and 19 bases lay between the germline ends. CDR3 length: 16 amino acids. The CDR3 loop reads CASSSRQEGRGTEAFF. CDR3 nucleotides: TGTGCCAGCAGTTCCCGTCAGGAGGGACGCGGCACTGAAGCTTTCTTT.

This clonotype was recorded a few times. This chain joins TRBV4-3 and TRBJ1-5, with D perhaps matching TRBD1 (5 bases). The V end lost 0 bases, the J end lost 4 bases, and 10 bases lay between the germline ends. Germline loops: CDR1 LGHNA, CDR2 YSLEER. CDR3 length equals 15 residues. The CDR3 spells CASSQDMAGNQPQHF. As DNA, the CDR3 is TGCGCCAGCAGCCAAGATATGGCAGGGAATCAGCCCCAGCATTTT.

This clonotype was detected many times. The chain is built from TRBV7-2 and TRBJ1-6, with D perhaps matching TRBD1 (6 bases). CDR1 SGHTA and CDR2 FQGNSA come from the germline V gene. V was shortened by 5 bases and J by 14 bases, with 16 bases between the two germline ends. This CDR3 region has 13 residues. CDR3 sequence: CASSQGQPSSLHF. CDR3 nucleotides: TGTGCCAGCAGCCAAGGACAGCCCTCATCCCTCCACTTT.

This clonotype showed up many times. This CDR3 is CAIGRTSDEQFF. As DNA, the CDR3 is TGTGCCATCGGGCGGACTAGCGATGAGCAGTTCTTC. The chain employs TRBV10-3 and TRBJ2-1; TRBD2 agrees at 9 bases. In germline, CDR1 is ENHRY, CDR2 SYGVKD. J lost 8 bases, V lost 8 bases, and 4 bases had no gene match. The CDR3 covers 12 residues.

This clonotype has just a few counts. V is TRBV7-3 and J is TRBJ2-5; maybe TRBD2 (6 bases). CDR3 length: 13 residues. V was shortened by 5 bases and J by 0 bases, with 7 bases between the two germline ends. The germline CDR1 and CDR2 sequences are SGHTA and FQGTGA. The CDR3 is CASSRTNQETQYF. The CDR3 DNA follows: TGTGCCAGCAGCCGGACTAACCAAGAGACCCAGTACTTC.

Details on this clonotype: At one boundary the junction diverges from the germline segment, which might be a read error. The chain links TRBV7-6 to TRBJ2-5; tentative D call: TRBD1 (6 bases). Germline lookup yields CDR1 SGHVS and CDR2 FNYEAQ. There are 13 residues in the CDR3. The CDR3 DNA reads as TGTGCTAGCAGCTTTGGACAGTTGGAGACCCAGTACTTC. Protein sequence: CASSFGQLETQYF. Using reference TRBV7-6 and TRBJ2-5 for the parts outside the CDR3, the full variable domain is GAGVSQSPRYKVTKRGQDVALRCDPISGHVSLYWYRQALGQGPEFLTYFNYEAQQDKSGLPNDRFSAERPEGSISTLTIQRTEQRDSAMYRCASSFGQLETQYFGPGTRLLVL.

This clonotype was observed at least ten times. This sequence joins TRBV12-3 or TRBV12-4 and TRBJ2-1; 10 bases align to TRBD2. V lost 7 bases to trimming and J lost 3 bases; unmatched junction nucleotides: 6. The CDR3 sequence is 15 residues long. The CDR3 reads CASTPTSGHYNEQFF. In nucleotides, the CDR3 is TGTGCCAGCACTCCGACTAGCGGGCACTACAATGAGCAGTTCTTC.

The V call is TRBV7-9, the J call TRBJ2-7, with D uncertain. Per germline, CDR1 SEHNR and CDR2 FQNEAQ (reference sequence). V lost 6 bases to trimming and J lost 3 bases, with 6 bases between them. The CDR3 has 11 residues. The CDR3 sequence is CASSKSYEQYF. Written as DNA, the CDR3 is TGTGCCAGCAGTAAAAGCTACGAGCAGTACTTC.

The chain carries TRBV4-3 and TRBJ1-2; possibly TRBD1 for D (6 bases). Trimming removed 0 bases from V and 6 bases from J, with 14 bases in between. Germline CDR1 and CDR2: LGHNA and YSLEER. The CDR3 totals 15 residues. The CDR3 spells CASSQDPRAGDGYTF. The CDR3 DNA is TGCGCCAGCAGCCAAGATCCGAGGGCAGGGGATGGCTACACCTTC.

Ten or more counts support this clonotype. The chain employs TRBV28 and TRBJ1-1; D ambiguous. The V gene's germline CDR1 is MDHEN and CDR2 SYDVKM. The V gene lost 5 bases and the J gene lost 1 base, with 11 bases spanning the gap. The CDR3 sequence is 14 residues long. The CDR3 DNA follows: TGTGCCAGCAGTCCCCTGGACCGGAACACTGAAGCTTTCTTT. It is translated as CASSPLDRNTEAFF.